This T cell receptor beta chain originates from a study of blood T cells in healthy people across ages. The CDR3 runs to 14 residues. V was clipped by 6 bases and J by 6 bases; unmatched bases: 11. The study, taken as a whole, reports: TCR beta diversity, measured per million T cells, fell in a roughly linear way with age.

This clonotype has a handful of counts. Its target is unknown. Healthy Caucasian individuals from Russia aged about 6 to 90 were enrolled as donors. With a J-beta primer mix and a sample-barcoded 5' primer, a second PCR ran about 7 to 11 cycles. CDR3-containing paired-end reads numbered at least 2.5 million in each sample. TCRdb passed the 5' RACE reads through MiXCR, listing each CDR3 protein once. The table records 700,000 or so distinct CDR3 sequences, about a fifth of them present only once. What was sequenced was blood. The sequence derives from a man between 65 and 85 years old in good health. V usage is TRBV12-3 or TRBV12-4 and J usage is TRBJ2-7; TRBD1 aligns across 7 bases. Here the CDR3 DNA reads TGTGCCAGCAGAACGACAGGGAAAGGATCCGAGCAGTACTTC. Residues: CASRTTGKGSEQYF.